A single sample is the source of the 8 T cell receptor beta chains below, sequenced in a study of monozygotic twins with inflammatory bowel disease. Each CDR3 protein gets one entry in TCRdb, which reprocessed the 5' RACE reads and gives no DNA. This sample's table reports about 300,000 distinct CDR3 sequences. Sequencing used blood. Every receptor here comes from a human donor with ulcerative colitis or Crohn's disease, or a healthy co-twin of an affected twin (not recorded which).

The chain has TRBV12-3 or TRBV12-4 and TRBJ2-7; TCRdb names TRBD1, which stays unverified in the absence of DNA. The CDR3 contains 14 residues. CDR3 protein: CASTWGPSSYEQYF.

The V gene is TRBV28, the J gene TRBJ2-4. The CDR3 has 11 residues. Germline V CDR1 and CDR2: MDHEN, SYDVKM. This CDR3 reads CASSLGNIQYF.

The chain carries TRBV12-3 or TRBV12-4 and TRBJ2-7; TCRdb selects TRBD2, and the lack of DNA leaves this call unchecked. CDR3 size: 14 residues. The chain's CDR3 is CASSSHGGSYEQYF.

The chain employs TRBV4-3 and TRBJ2-7. Germline values: CDR1 LGHNA, CDR2 YSLEER. The CDR3 sequence is 13 residues long. The CDR3 sequence: CASSQNRPYEQYF.

V gene TRBV5-1 combines with J gene TRBJ2-7. Germline V gives CDR1 SGHRS, CDR2 YFSETQ. This CDR3 spans 14 amino acids. CDR3: CASSLGPKNYEQYF.

The genes are TRBV20-1 and TRBJ2-7; TCRdb indicates TRBD2, and absent DNA this call remains unverified. The germline gives CDR1 DFQATT, CDR2 SNEGSKA (reference sequence). The CDR3 runs to 15 residues. CDR3 sequence: CSARRKLAGMDEQYF.

The J gene is TRBJ2-7, the V gene TRBV7-8; the D call of TRBD2 rests on TCRdb alone, since no DNA is present to check it. The CDR3 is 18 residues long. Germline CDR1 and CDR2: SGHVS and FQNEAQ. The chain's CDR3 is CASSLESVMGQGSYEQYF.

The chain couples TRBV12-3 or TRBV12-4 to TRBJ2-5; TCRdb's D call of TRBD2 is untestable without DNA. CDR3 length: 17 amino acids. This CDR3 reads CASSPGTSGGLGETQYF.